This T cell receptor (beta chain) was observed in a study of blood T cell repertoires in COVID-19. Across the study: Spain, Italy and the United States supplied samples that represented acute and convalescent COVID-19. The cDNA or gDNA used as material had been derived from T cells, B-cell-depleted T cells, or PBMCs.

Per the study methods: Amplification from reference gene primers served as the basis for estimated nucleated cell counts. Sequencing was performed with immunoSEQ multiplex PCR; in TCRdb, only in-frame clones are kept and a portion is missing. The V and J calls and clone size are taken from that table; D and trimming were inferred from the DNA. The sample yields some 89,000 clones, roughly 80% seen once. This CDR3 region has 13 residues. V lost 4 bases and J 3 bases, leaving 9 bases between the germline ends. CDR1 is SGHAT and CDR2 is FQDESV in the germline V gene (reference sequence). This clone was observed a single time.

The chain has TRBV11-1 and TRBJ1-2; the D is unclear. This sequence originates from a man aged 60 to 69 with acute or convalescent COVID-19. Sequencing was done on a sample of peripheral blood. Here the CDR3 reads CASSSPPYYGYTF. For the CDR3, the DNA is TGTGCCAGCAGCTCTCCCCCGTACTATGGCTACACCTTC. Based on the CDR3 plus reference TRBV11-1 and TRBJ1-2, the full variable domain is EAEVAQSPRYKITEKSQAVAFWCDPISGHATLYWYRQILGQGPELLVQFQDESVVDDSQLPKDRFSAERLKGVDSTLKIQPAELGDSAMYLCASSSPPYYGYTFGSGTRLTVV.